These T cell receptor beta chains were read from a single sample in a study of blood T cell repertoires in COVID-19. The data were produced by immunoSEQ multiplex PCR, yet TCRdb's version contains in-frame clones alone and is incomplete. The table lists 200,000 to 300,000 clones, more than 75% of them singletons. Sequencing was done on a sample of peripheral blood. The receptors derive from a woman between 55 and 75 years old with COVID-19, enrolled during active disease. Both conserved end residues are part of each CDR3. D genes are given only for firm matches. Rows give clone size only sometimes, using once, few, many, or a class for an expanded clone.

V,size,D,J,DNA,CDR3
TRBV7-3,-,TRBD2,TRBJ2-1,TGTGCCAGCAGCCAGACTAGCGGGAGTGGGAATGAGCAGTTCTTC,CASSQTSGSGNEQFF
TRBV25-1,-,-,TRBJ2-4,TGTGCCAGCAGTGACAACAGGGTGGCCAAAAACATTCAGTACTTC,CASSDNRVAKNIQYF
TRBV19,once,-,TRBJ2-3,TGTGCCAGTGGTACCGGGGGCACAGATACGCAGTATTTT,CASGTGGTDTQYF
TRBV18,-,-,TRBJ1-6,TGTGCCAGCTCACCAGAAAGAGGGAGCTCCTATAATTCACCCCTCCACTTT,CASSPERGSSYNSPLHF
TRBV6-5,-,-,TRBJ1-6,TGTGCCAGCAGTTACACAGGATCACCCCTCCACTTT,CASSYTGSPLHF
TRBV6-2/TRBV6-3,-,TRBD1,TRBJ1-6,TGTGCCAGCAGTCGTACCGGGACAGGCCTTAATTCACCCCTCCACTTT,CASSRTGTGLNSPLHF
TRBV29-1,-,TRBD1,TRBJ2-1,TGCAGCGGCCTCCGGGACAGGGTAAACAATGAGCAGTTCTTC,CSGLRDRVNNEQFF
TRBV11-3,-,-,TRBJ2-7,TGTGCCAGCAGCTTAGGACCCCGAGGGTACGAGCAGTACTTC,CASSLGPRGYEQYF
TRBV6-5,few,TRBD1,TRBJ1-2,TGTGCCAGCAGAATGACAGGGGGTAATGGCTACACCTTC,CASRMTGGNGYTF
TRBV6-2/TRBV6-3,-,-,TRBJ2-5,TGTGCCAGCAGCGAACACCGGGACTCGCAAGAGACCCAGTACTTC,CASSEHRDSQETQYF
TRBV5-1,-,TRBD2,TRBJ2-7,TGCGCCAGCAGCCTCACTAGCGGGAGAAACTACGAGCAGTACTTC,CASSLTSGRNYEQYF
TRBV28,few,TRBD1,TRBJ1-3,TGTGCCAGCAGTTTCAGGGGGTCTGGAAACACCATATATTTT,CASSFRGSGNTIYF
TRBV18,-,-,TRBJ1-1,TGTGCCAGCTCACCATCCCAGGGGCGAACTGAAGCTTTCTTT,CASSPSQGRTEAFF
TRBV6-5,once,TRBD1,TRBJ1-1,TGTGCCAGCAGTAGATCGGGACAGGGATATACTGAAGCTTTCTTT,CASSRSGQGYTEAFF
TRBV12-3/TRBV12-4,few,-,TRBJ2-7,TGTGCCAGCAGAAAGAAACAGGGAACGGAGCAGTACTTC,CASRKKQGTEQYF
TRBV28,once,-,TRBJ1-3,TGTGCCAGCATCGACAGGAGCTCTGGAAACACCATATATTTT,CASIDRSSGNTIYF
TRBV5-1,-,-,TRBJ2-2,TGCGCCAGCAGCCCGGTAACGACATACACCGGGGAGCTGTTTTTT,CASSPVTTYTGELFF
TRBV4-3,-,-,TRBJ1-2,TGCGCCAGCAGCCACGTTCCTGGGAGGGCTAACTATGGCTACACCTTC,CASSHVPGRANYGYTF
TRBV10-3,-,TRBD1,TRBJ1-1,TGTGCCATCAGTCCAGGGGGCGCGAACACTGAAGCTTTCTTT,CAISPGGANTEAFF
TRBV19,-,TRBD1,TRBJ2-1,TGTGCCAGTAGTATAGTACAGGGGAGCTCCTACAATGAGCAGTTCTTC,CASSIVQGSSYNEQFF
TRBV7-2,-,TRBD2,TRBJ2-7,TGTGCCAGCAGCTTAGTGTTCGGGAGGGGGTACGAGCAGTACTTC,CASSLVFGRGYEQYF
TRBV7-2,few,TRBD1,TRBJ1-6,TGTGCCAGCAGCCAGGGACAGGGGTTTAATTCACCCCTCCACTTT,CASSQGQGFNSPLHF
TRBV7-2,-,TRBD2,TRBJ2-1,TGTGCCAGCAGCCCTAAGGGTAGCGGGGTCATAAATGAGCAGTTCTTC,CASSPKGSGVINEQFF
TRBV5-1,-,-,TRBJ1-1,TGCGCCAGCAGCTTGGAAACAGGGTCATCGGCTTTCTTT,CASSLETGSSAFF
TRBV7-6,-,TRBD1,TRBJ2-4,TGTGCCAGCAGCTCTCAGGGACAGGGGAGCATTCAGTACTTC,CASSSQGQGSIQYF
TRBV5-1,-,TRBD1,TRBJ1-1,TGCGCCAGCATAAAGGACAGGGGGCTTTCTGAAGCTTTCTTT,CASIKDRGLSEAFF
TRBV7-2,-,TRBD1,TRBJ1-2,TGTGCCAGCAGCTTAGGGGTTGGGACAGGGGTTCACTATGGCTACACCTTC,CASSLGVGTGVHYGYTF
TRBV19,-,-,TRBJ1-5,TGTGCCAGTAGCACCCTCGCGGGGGCCAATCAGCCCCAGCATTTT,CASSTLAGANQPQHF
TRBV6-5,-,-,TRBJ2-1,TGTGCCAGCAGTTACTCCACAGGGGCCGGGGGCAATGAGCAGTTCTTC,CASSYSTGAGGNEQFF
TRBV28,-,-,TRBJ1-2,TGTGCCAGCAGTTTAGGGGGGGCGCTTAACTATGGCTACACCTTC,CASSLGGALNYGYTF
TRBV28,-,TRBD1,TRBJ1-2,TGTGCCAGCAGTTTACCCTGGGACAGGAACTATGGCTACACCTTC,CASSLPWDRNYGYTF
TRBV7-9,-,TRBD2,TRBJ2-5,TGTGCCAGCAGCTTAGTGGGGGGAGGGCCTCCAGAGACCCAGTACTTC,CASSLVGGGPPETQYF
TRBV2,-,TRBD1,TRBJ1-4,TGTGCCAGCTGGGGCGGGACAGCGGCTGAAAAACTGTTTTTT,CASWGGTAAEKLFF
TRBV2,-,TRBD1,TRBJ1-4,TGTGCCAGCAGATTGAACGCCAGGACAGGGGTACGTCGTACTAATGAAAAACTGTTTTTT,CASRLNARTGVRRTNEKLFF
TRBV28,-,-,TRBJ1-5,TGTGCCAGCAGTTTCCATAGCAGAAATAGCAATCAGCCCCAGCATTTT,CASSFHSRNSNQPQHF
TRBV4-1,-,-,TRBJ1-4,TGCGCCAGCAGCCTTATCCCCAGCGGGGCAACTAATGAAAAACTGTTTTTT,CASSLIPSGATNEKLFF
TRBV29-1,-,-,TRBJ2-1,TGCAGCGTCGGCAGGGATAGGGCCAATGAGCAGTTCTTC,CSVGRDRANEQFF
TRBV29-1,-,-,TRBJ2-7,TGCAGCGTTGCAGCGGCCTCCTACGAGCAGTACTTC,CSVAAASYEQYF
TRBV13,few,-,TRBJ1-2,TGTGCCAGCAGCTTAGGACAGACCATGTATGGCTACACCTTC,CASSLGQTMYGYTF
TRBV6-5,-,TRBD1,TRBJ1-4,TGTGCCAGCAGTCGCGGGGACAGGGGGCTTGAAAAACTGTTTTTT,CASSRGDRGLEKLFF
TRBV27,once,-,TRBJ2-5,TGTGCCAGCAGTCCCCGCCCATCTGTTGGCGAAAGGGGGACCCAGTACTTC,CASSPRPSVGERGTQYF
TRBV28,-,TRBD1,TRBJ2-1,TGTGCCAGCAGTTTATTAGGACAGGGAACAGGCAATGAGCAGTTCTTC,CASSLLGQGTGNEQFF
TRBV6-5,-,-,TRBJ2-5,TGTGCCAGCAGCCGGGGAGGTGGATGGACCCAGTACTTC,CASSRGGGWTQYF